These 5 T cell receptor beta chains share one sample of origin, sequenced in a study of T cell clones after liver transplantation. Method: immunoSEQ multiplex PCR; TCRdb's copy keeps in-frame clones and lacks some. Of 65,000 to 80,000 clones listed, 70% to 90% are singletons. The sequencing used CD4+ T cells from blood, collected at the 22-month timepoint. The receptors were sampled from a human patient who received a liver transplant. The graft donor may be the source of some T cells.

Written as DNA, the CDR3 is TGTGCCAGCAGTTCGCCAGCGGGAGTGTTGGAAGAGCAGTACTTC. This codes for CASSSPAGVLEEQYF. J is TRBJ2-7 and V is TRBV6-5; 8 bases fit TRBD2. Germline V gene data show CDR1 as MNHEY and CDR2 as SVGAGI. The junction had 12 bases not matched to a gene; V was cut back by 4 bases and J by 7 bases. This CDR3 spans 15 amino acids.

This chain joins TRBV2 and TRBJ1-6, with 7 bases fitting TRBD1. The CDR3 is 15 amino acids. Germline V gene data show CDR1 as SNHLY and CDR2 as FYNNEI. V gave up 4 bases and J gave up 10 bases; unmatched junction bases: 10. The CDR3, as DNA: TGTGCCAGCAGTGTGCGGGACAGTTCCTGGTCACCCCTCCACTTT. This gives the protein CASSVRDSSWSPLHF.

V usage is TRBV10-3 and J usage is TRBJ2-7; 9 bases match TRBD2. Germline CDR1 is ENHRY and CDR2 is SYGVKD. V trimming: 4 bases; J trimming: 2 bases; junction bases outside the gene matches: 6. This CDR3 has 15 amino acids. DNA of the CDR3: TGTGCCATCAGTGTCTTGCCTAGCGGGGCCTACGAGCAGTACTTC. Translated, it gives CAISVLPSGAYEQYF.

The chain uses TRBV5-1 and TRBJ1-1; D ambiguous. Looked up from germline, CDR1 is SGHRS and CDR2 is YFSETQ. V dropped 4 bases and J dropped 1 base, with 14 bases sitting between them. This CDR3 is built from 15 residues. The CDR3 sequence is CASSVKGPGNTEAFF. The CDR3 region has the DNA TGCGCCAGCAGCGTTAAAGGCCCCGGGAACACTGAAGCTTTCTTT.

The gene calls are TRBV19 and TRBJ2-7; 7 bases fit TRBD1. V was clipped by 5 bases and J by 3 bases; unmatched bases: 10. This CDR3 is 15 amino acids long. CDR1 is LNHDA, CDR2 SQIVND, per germline (reference sequence). The CDR3 bases are TGTGCCAGTAGTGTCCGGGACAGTCTACTCTACGAGCAGTACTTC. Translating gives CASSVRDSLLYEQYF.